A single sample gave rise to the 10 T cell receptor beta chains below, sequenced in a study of blood T cell repertoires in COVID-19. Here immunoSEQ multiplex PCR was the method, and the copy in TCRdb shows in-frame clones only, minus some. This table holds over 200,000 clones, around nine tenths found once. What was sequenced was peripheral blood. The receptor source for this set is a man aged 60-69 years with COVID-19, enrolled during active disease.

The V and J genes are TRBV28 and TRBJ2-1, with 9 bases lining up with TRBD2. Germline V gives CDR1 MDHEN, CDR2 SYDVKM. Trimming cost V 3 bases and J 1 base; bases outside gene matches: 4. This CDR3 region has 16 residues. The CDR3 reads CASSFAGGASYNEQFF. The CDR3 nucleotides read TGTGCCAGCAGTTTTGCGGGAGGGGCATCCTACAATGAGCAGTTCTTC.

This clone showed up just once. The chain employs TRBV10-3 and TRBJ2-7, with 9 bases lining up with TRBD1. This CDR3 has 14 residues. The germline V gene has CDR1 ENHRY and CDR2 SYGVKD. Unmatched junction bases numbered 2, after V lost 0 bases and J lost 5 bases. CDR3 nucleotides: TGTGCCATCAGTGAGTCACGGACAGGGGACGAGCAGTACTTC. Translation gives CAISESRTGDEQYF.

The chain combines TRBV6-2 or TRBV6-3 with TRBJ2-4, with a weak D call TRBD2 (6 bases). This CDR3 region has 16 residues. Germline values: CDR1 MNHEY, CDR2 SVGEGT. The V end lost 4 bases, the J end lost 1 base, and 14 bases lay between the germline ends. CDR3 amino acids: CASSSTGDGAKNIQYF. The CDR3 region has the DNA TGTGCCAGCAGTTCTACGGGGGACGGGGCCAAAAACATTCAGTACTTC.

The chain employs TRBV28 and TRBJ1-5; 8 bases line up with TRBD1. This CDR3 is built from 14 residues. The V gene end was trimmed by 6 bases and the J gene end by 2 bases; junction bases not matched to a gene: 3. The germline gives CDR1 MDHEN, CDR2 SYDVKM. As DNA, the CDR3 is TGTGCCAGCAGGGTACAGGGGGGCAATCAGCCCCAGCATTTT. It specifies CASRVQGGNQPQHF.

The gene calls are TRBV12-3 or TRBV12-4 and TRBJ1-2; D is unclear. CDR3 length equals 13 residues. V was pared by 6 bases and J by 3 bases, with 11 bases between. The CDR3 nucleotides read TGTGCCAGCAGCCTCGACACGGACTATGGCTACACCTTC. Residues: CASSLDTDYGYTF.

The chain couples TRBV12-5 to TRBJ2-7; D unresolved. This CDR3 region has 11 residues. V shed 5 bases and J shed 3 bases, with 5 bases lying between them. Germline assignment: CDR1 LGHNT and CDR2 FRNRAP. CDR3 nucleotides: TGTGCTAGTGGTCTTTACTACGAGCAGTACTTC. Translated: CASGLYYEQYF.

CDR3 coding DNA: TGCGCCAGCAGCCAAGAGTTCCGGCAAGAGACCCAGTACTTC. Translating it yields CASSQEFRQETQYF. This chain joins TRBV4-1 and TRBJ2-5; D remains unclear. This CDR3 contains 14 residues. Germline V gene sequence: CDR1 MGHRA, CDR2 YSYEKL. Deletions cut 0 bases from V and 2 bases from J, with 7 bases between.

This clone was observed once. V usage is TRBV5-5 and J usage is TRBJ1-2; a weak D match, TRBD1 (6 bases). Per germline, CDR1 SGHKS and CDR2 YYEKEE (reference sequence). The CDR3 runs to 12 residues. V dropped 5 bases and J dropped 6 bases, with 11 bases sitting between them. Here the CDR3 reads CASSSTGNGYTF. The DNA for the CDR3 is TGTGCCAGCAGTTCGACAGGCAATGGCTACACCTTC.

The genes are TRBV7-9 and TRBJ2-4, with a weak D call TRBD2 (7 bases). From germline, CDR1 is SEHNR and CDR2 FQNEAQ (reference sequence). The V and J ends lost 3 bases and 3 bases respectively, with 12 bases between them. This CDR3 is built from 15 residues. The CDR3 coding sequence is TGTGCCAGCAGCTTCGGGGGGCGAGGCAAAAACATTCAGTACTTC. Residues: CASSFGGRGKNIQYF.

The chain joins TRBV18 to TRBJ1-2, with D possibly matching TRBD1 (5 bases). Germline loops: CDR1 KGHSH, CDR2 LQKENI. V was clipped by 3 bases and J by 4 bases, with 9 bases between them. This CDR3 spans 13 amino acids. For the CDR3, the DNA is TGTGCCAGCTCACCGGTCGGGGGCTATGGCTACACCTTC. This codes for CASSPVGGYGYTF. The full variable domain, rest sourced from reference TRBV18 and TRBJ1-2, is NAGVMQNPRHLVRRRGQEARLRCSPMKGHSHVYWYRQLPEEGLKFMVYLQKENIIDESGMPKERFSAEFPKEGPSILRIQQVVRGDSAAYFCASSPVGGYGYTFGSGTRLTVV.